The 27 T cell receptor beta chains reported below all come from one sample, sequenced in a study of blood T cell repertoires in COVID-19. TCRdb's copy holds only in-frame clones and misses some; the assay was immunoSEQ multiplex PCR. The repertoire holds about 260,000 clones, with 87% as singletons. Specimen: peripheral blood. The source is a middle-aged woman who had recovered from COVID-19.

CDR3 sequence: CASSVGGAGGHTDTQYF. CDR3 nucleotides: TGTGCCAGCAGCGTAGGTGGGGCGGGGGGTCACACAGATACGCAGTATTTT. The chain couples TRBV9 to TRBJ2-3, with 8 nucleotides matching TRBD2. From germline, CDR1 is SGDLS and CDR2 YYNGEE. CDR3 length: 17 amino acids. V shed 0 bases, J shed 2 bases, and the junction held 8 bases outside the gene matches.

The table lists this clone with a few counts. This chain links TRBV6-5 with TRBJ1-5, with D maybe TRBD1 (5 bases). Germline CDR1 and CDR2: MNHEY and SVGAGI. V gave up 2 bases and J gave up 2 bases, with 7 bases separating them. This CDR3 is 14 amino acids long. The CDR3 protein is CASSYGAGNQPQHF. The CDR3 DNA reads as TGTGCCAGCAGTTACGGGGCTGGCAATCAGCCCCAGCATTTT.

The J gene is TRBJ1-4, the V gene TRBV19; D gene uncertain. Per the germline V gene, CDR1 is LNHDA and CDR2 is SQIVND (reference sequence). The ends were cut back, 1 base at V and 11 bases at J, with 11 bases in the middle. The CDR3 runs 13 residues. CDR3 in amino acids: CASSIGRGEKLFF. The DNA of the CDR3 is TGTGCCAGTAGTATAGGCCGGGGTGAGAAACTGTTTTTT.

V usage is TRBV7-9 and J usage is TRBJ1-5; 7 nucleotides match TRBD1. CDR3 length: 15 residues. Trimming removed 5 bases from V and 2 bases from J; junction bases left unmatched: 6. The germline CDR1 and CDR2 sequences are SEHNR and FQNEAQ (reference sequence). The CDR3 here is CASSQQGIGNQPQHF. The CDR3 DNA reads as TGTGCCAGCAGCCAACAGGGGATCGGCAATCAGCCCCAGCATTTT.

The chain combines TRBV9 with TRBJ2-5; weak D call: TRBD1 (6 bases). Deletions cut 2 bases from V and 3 bases from J, with 14 bases between. CDR1 SGDLS and CDR2 YYNGEE come from the germline V gene. The CDR3 is made up of 15 amino acids. The chain's CDR3 is CASSVSGTPKETQYF. The DNA of the CDR3 is TGTGCCAGCAGCGTGTCCGGGACACCGAAAGAGACCCAGTACTTC.

The J gene is TRBJ2-2, the V gene TRBV11-3, with D possibly matching TRBD2 (7 bases). CDR3 length: 13 amino acids. V gave up 5 bases and J gave up 8 bases, with 12 bases separating them. CDR1 and CDR2 from the germline V gene are SGHNT and YENEEA. For the CDR3, the DNA is TGTGCCAGCAGCCCCCGGGGGGCAGGGGAGCTGTTTTTT. This codes for CASSPRGAGELFF.

The J gene is TRBJ1-1, the V gene TRBV10-3; D gene uncertain. The CDR3 has 14 amino acids. V was pared by 4 bases and J by 4 bases, with 13 bases between. Looked up from germline, CDR1 is ENHRY and CDR2 is SYGVKD. The CDR3 DNA sequence: TGTGCCATCAGTGTTGGAGGGAGAGGCACTGAAGCTTTCTTT. Its translation is CAISVGGRGTEAFF.

This clone was recorded only once. The V call is TRBV18, the J call TRBJ2-7; TRBD1 aligns across 8 bases. The V segment lost 3 bases and the J segment 3 bases; nucleotides outside the gene matches: 7. The CDR3 is made up of 15 amino acids. Germline CDR1 and CDR2: KGHSH and LQKENI. The CDR3 reads CASSPQDRGGYEQYF. CDR3 coding DNA: TGTGCCAGCTCACCGCAAGACAGGGGAGGCTACGAGCAGTACTTC.

The chain has TRBV11-2 and TRBJ2-5, with 8 bases matching TRBD2. Germline CDR1 reads SGHAT; CDR2 reads FQNNGV. The CDR3 extends over 17 amino acids. Losses at the gene ends were 2 bases for V and 0 bases for J; bases not matched to a gene: 8. In nucleotides, the CDR3 is TGTGCCAGCAGCTTAAGGGGGAGTAGCGGGAACCAAGAGACCCAGTACTTC. It is translated as CASSLRGSSGNQETQYF. Complete variable domain (other parts from reference TRBV11-2 and TRBJ2-5): EAGVAQSPRYKIIEKRQSVAFWCNPISGHATLYWYQQILGQGPKLLIQFQNNGVVDDSQLPKDRFSAERLKGVDSTLKIQPAKLEDSAVYLCASSLRGSSGNQETQYFGPGTRLLVL.

The genes are TRBV10-2 and TRBJ1-1, with a tentative D call TRBD1 (5 bases). Looked up from germline, CDR1 is WSHSY and CDR2 is SAAADI. This CDR3 region has 15 residues. Trimming left V 8 bases short and J 3 bases short, with 19 bases between. The CDR3 protein is CASLPVKGQDTEAFF. CDR3 nucleotide sequence: TGCGCCAGCCTCCCGGTTAAGGGGCAAGACACTGAAGCTTTCTTT.

This rearrangement joins TRBV7-9 to TRBJ1-6; D unclear. The ends were cut back, 4 bases at V and 13 bases at J, with 8 bases in the middle. This CDR3 has 11 residues. CDR1 and CDR2 from the germline V gene are SEHNR and FQNEAQ (reference sequence). This CDR3 is CASSSTYPLHF. CDR3 in DNA: TGTGCCAGCAGCTCGACATATCCCCTCCACTTT.

The chain carries TRBV18 and TRBJ1-1, with D possibly TRBD1 on 6 matching bases. Per germline, CDR1 KGHSH and CDR2 LQKENI. The CDR3 consists of 15 residues. The ends were cut back, 3 bases at V and 3 bases at J, with 14 bases in the middle. The CDR3 nucleotides are TGTGCCAGCTCACCTGTGACAGGACCGGACACTGAAGCTTTCTTT. Amino acid sequence: CASSPVTGPDTEAFF.

The rearrangement joins TRBV7-9 to TRBJ2-5, with D hard to call. In germline, CDR1 is SEHNR, CDR2 FQNEAQ (reference sequence). The CDR3 length is 12 residues. The germline V and J ends were trimmed by 5 bases and 4 bases, with 8 bases remaining between them. The CDR3 region has the DNA TGTGCCAGCAGCAGAGAGGTAGAGACCCAGTACTTC. As protein: CASSREVETQYF.

The rearrangement joins TRBV27 to TRBJ1-2; D is perhaps TRBD1 (6 bases). V was cut by 3 bases and J by 3 bases, with 17 bases left in between. The CDR3 loop spans 16 amino acids. Germline assignment: CDR1 MNHEY and CDR2 SMNVEV (reference sequence). CDR3 sequence (DNA): TGTGCCAGCAGTTTTTGGGGAAACAGGGTGCACTATGGCTACACCTTC. Translation gives CASSFWGNRVHYGYTF.

This rearrangement joins TRBV6-4 to TRBJ2-3, with TRBD2 as a possible D gene (5 bases). Trimming left V 2 bases short and J 1 base short, with 13 bases between. In germline, CDR1 is MRHNA, CDR2 SNTAGT. CDR3 length: 16 amino acids. The CDR3 is CASSDGSAWGTDTQYF. CDR3 coding DNA: TGTGCCAGCAGTGACGGTAGCGCCTGGGGCACAGATACGCAGTATTTT.

The V gene is TRBV9, the J gene TRBJ1-1, with D possibly matching TRBD1 (6 bases). V was trimmed by 3 bases and J by 3 bases, leaving 21 bases between them. This CDR3 has 17 amino acids. The germline V gene encodes CDR1 SGDLS and CDR2 YYNGEE. CDR3 in amino acids: CASSAPALQAGDTEAFF. As DNA, the CDR3 is TGTGCCAGCAGCGCCCCTGCTCTACAGGCAGGGGACACTGAAGCTTTCTTT.

In its sample, this clone was seen a few times. The gene calls are TRBV4-2 and TRBJ2-6, with D unresolved. CDR3 length: 17 amino acids. The V gene lost 4 bases and the J gene lost 0 bases, with 13 bases spanning the gap. The V gene's germline CDR1 is LGHNA and CDR2 YNFKEQ. This chain's CDR3 is CASSRAARLSGANVLTF. DNA for the CDR3: TGTGCCAGCAGCCGTGCGGCGAGGCTCTCTGGGGCCAACGTCCTGACTTTC.

The CDR3 loop is CASSQEGAPGTGELFF. CDR3 nucleotides: TGTGCCAGCAGCCAGGAGGGGGCGCCGGGGACCGGGGAGCTGTTTTTT. This chain joins TRBV3-1 (or the pseudogene TRBV3-2) and TRBJ2-2, with D perhaps TRBD1 (7 bases). The V end was cut by 3 bases, the J end by 5 bases, with 16 bases between. CDR1 LGHDT and CDR2 YNNKEL come from the germline V gene (reference sequence). This CDR3 has 16 residues.

This clone appeared once. V usage is TRBV11-2 and J usage is TRBJ1-2, with D possibly matching TRBD1 (5 bases). This CDR3 comprises 14 residues. V lost 2 bases, J lost 2 bases, and 9 bases lay in between. CDR1 is SGHAT and CDR2 is FQNNGV in the germline V gene. DNA for the CDR3: TGTGCCAGCAGCTTATTGGGGGGAAACTATGGCTACACCTTC. It specifies CASSLLGGNYGYTF. Supplemented by reference TRBV11-2 and TRBJ1-2, the full variable domain reads EAGVAQSPRYKIIEKRQSVAFWCNPISGHATLYWYQQILGQGPKLLIQFQNNGVVDDSQLPKDRFSAERLKGVDSTLKIQPAKLEDSAVYLCASSLLGGNYGYTFGSGTRLTVV.

The V call is TRBV5-6, the J call TRBJ1-4; 7 bases match TRBD1. With 2 bases clipped from V and 6 bases from J, the junction kept 4 bases outside the gene matches. The CDR3 covers 14 residues. CDR1 SGHDT and CDR2 YYEEEE come from the germline V gene. CDR3 in amino acids: CASSFDRVDEKLFF. For the CDR3, the DNA is TGTGCCAGCAGCTTCGACAGGGTTGATGAAAAACTGTTTTTT.

J is TRBJ1-6 and V is TRBV6-5; D is ambiguous. This CDR3 comprises 14 residues. Germline V CDR1 and CDR2: MNHEY, SVGAGI. Trimming removed 4 bases from V and 8 bases from J, with 12 bases in between. In DNA form, the CDR3 reads TGTGCCAGCAGTTCACCACTCTGGTATTCACCCCTCCACTTT. This translates into CASSSPLWYSPLHF.

V usage is TRBV7-9 and J usage is TRBJ1-2; D unresolved. The V gene's germline CDR1 is SEHNR and CDR2 FQNEAQ (reference sequence). The CDR3 is 14 amino acids. Deletions cut 11 bases from V and 0 bases from J, with 16 bases between. CDR3 region: CAWAGREANYGYTF. CDR3 bases: TGTGCCTGGGCGGGCAGAGAGGCTAACTATGGCTACACCTTC.

About this clone: The sample holds other DNA sequences that translate to the same CDR3. CDR3 nucleotides: TGTGCCAGCAGCCAAGACCCAGGGGGGACAGATACGCAGTATTTT. It encodes CASSQDPGGTDTQYF. The chain couples TRBV3-1 (or the pseudogene TRBV3-2) to TRBJ2-3; tentatively, D is TRBD1 (7 bases). Trimming took off 0 bases at V and 3 bases at J, with 10 bases between the two ends. CDR3 length equals 15 residues. Looked up from germline, CDR1 is LGHDT and CDR2 is YNNKEL (reference sequence).

This clone was picked up one time. The chain joins TRBV11-2 to TRBJ1-2, with TRBD1 matching 8 bases. The CDR3 extends over 16 amino acids. With V trimmed by 4 bases and J by 4 bases, 11 bases remained unmatched. CDR1 and CDR2 (germline): SGHAT, FQNNGV. The CDR3 sequence is CASSSLAGTGPYGYTF. The DNA for the CDR3 is TGTGCCAGCAGCTCCTTGGCCGGGACAGGCCCCTATGGCTACACCTTC.

The gene calls are TRBV24-1 and TRBJ2-1, with D uncertain. The CDR3 extends over 16 amino acids. CDR1 and CDR2 from the germline V gene are KGHDR and SFDVKD. Deletions cut 4 bases from V and 5 bases from J, with 17 bases between. The CDR3 loop reads CATSEAYEVVDNEQFF. CDR3 DNA: TGTGCCACCAGTGAGGCCTACGAGGTAGTAGACAATGAGCAGTTCTTC.

The sample holds one count of this clone. The chain uses TRBV6-5 and TRBJ1-2, with 9 nucleotides matching TRBD1. This CDR3 comprises 15 residues. The germline V gene has CDR1 MNHEY and CDR2 SVGAGI. After removal of 5 bases from V and 5 bases from J, the junction contained 9 bases not matched to a gene. The CDR3 bases are TGTGCCAGCAGTCCTAAACAGGGGGCGGGATATGGCTACACCTTC. Translated, it gives CASSPKQGAGYGYTF.

The chain recombines TRBV19 with TRBJ2-2; D gene ambiguous. The V gene's germline CDR1 is LNHDA and CDR2 SQIVND (reference sequence). Trimming cost V 3 bases and J 3 bases, with 5 bases left between them. The CDR3 spans 13 residues. The CDR3 DNA is TGTGCCAGTAGTATGCAGGACACCGGGGAGCTGTTTTTT. This encodes CASSMQDTGELFF. Combining the CDR3 with reference TRBV19 and TRBJ2-2 gives the whole variable domain DGGITQSPKYLFRKEGQNVTLSCEQNLNHDAMYWYRQDPGQGLRLIYYSQIVNDFQKGDIAEGYSVSREKKESFPLTVTSAQKNPTAFYLCASSMQDTGELFFGEGSRLTVL.